This T cell receptor beta chain was recorded in a study of T-cell reconstitution after alpha-beta-depleted transplantation in children. The TCRbeta library incorporated unique molecular identifiers. TCRdb re-called the PCR reads with MiXCR, one entry per CDR3 protein. The sample has approximately 520,000 distinct CDR3 sequences; 30% to 35% are singletons. Trimming left V 7 bases short and J 7 bases short, with 6 bases between. The germline V gene encodes CDR1 KGHDR and CDR2 SFDVKD. CDR3 length: 11 residues. This clonotype appeared a few times. Material: PBMCs from the stem cell graft donor, obtained from the stem cell graft. This sequence joins TRBV24-1 and TRBJ2-2, with D uncertain. This receptor was taken from a human donor who donated a stem cell graft to a child with aplastic anemia. CDR3 nucleotide sequence: TGTGCCACCAGCCAATTCGGGGAGCTGTTTTTT. Its translation: CATSQFGELFF.